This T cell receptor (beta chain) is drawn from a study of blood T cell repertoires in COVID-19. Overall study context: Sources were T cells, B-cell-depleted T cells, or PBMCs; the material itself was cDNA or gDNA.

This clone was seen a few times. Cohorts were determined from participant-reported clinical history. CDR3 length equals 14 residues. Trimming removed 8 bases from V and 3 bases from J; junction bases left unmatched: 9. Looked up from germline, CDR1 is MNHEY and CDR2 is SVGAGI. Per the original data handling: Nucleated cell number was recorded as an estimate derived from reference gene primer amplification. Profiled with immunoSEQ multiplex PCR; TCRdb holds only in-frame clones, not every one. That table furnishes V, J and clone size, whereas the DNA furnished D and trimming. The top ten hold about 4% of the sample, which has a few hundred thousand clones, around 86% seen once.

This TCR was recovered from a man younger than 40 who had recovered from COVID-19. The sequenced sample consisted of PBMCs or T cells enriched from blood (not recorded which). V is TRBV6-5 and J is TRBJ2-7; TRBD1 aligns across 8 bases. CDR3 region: CASGPRDRIYEQYF. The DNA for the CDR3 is TGTGCCAGCGGACCCCGGGACAGGATCTACGAGCAGTACTTC.